The source of this TCR beta chain is a study of spatial heterogeneity in lung cancer. Study-wide results and caveats: The study found ubiquitous expanded tumor TCRs in blood more at resection than follow-up.

On this clonotype: What it binds is not known.

J lost 5 bases, V lost 6 bases, and 4 bases had no gene match. The CDR3 contains 14 residues. Germline lookup yields CDR1 MDHEN and CDR2 SYDVKM. Time point specified: sample taken at primary tumor resection. Frozen PBMC, nontumor lung or tumor provided whole RNA, which was sequenced unsorted. TCR cDNA molecules each carried a unique molecular identifier. TCRdb redid the calling of the 5' RACE reads with MiXCR, one entry per CDR3 protein. This table has about 95,000 distinct CDR3 sequences, 7% to 9% appearing once. The source of this sequence is a male donor with early-stage non-small cell lung cancer. The sequenced sample was PBMCs, obtained at surgery. The J gene is TRBJ2-5, the V gene TRBV28, with 12 positions matching TRBD2. The CDR3 DNA sequence: TGTGCCAGCAGGCCGACTAGCGGGAGTGAGACCCAGTACTTC. Its protein product is CASRPTSGSETQYF.